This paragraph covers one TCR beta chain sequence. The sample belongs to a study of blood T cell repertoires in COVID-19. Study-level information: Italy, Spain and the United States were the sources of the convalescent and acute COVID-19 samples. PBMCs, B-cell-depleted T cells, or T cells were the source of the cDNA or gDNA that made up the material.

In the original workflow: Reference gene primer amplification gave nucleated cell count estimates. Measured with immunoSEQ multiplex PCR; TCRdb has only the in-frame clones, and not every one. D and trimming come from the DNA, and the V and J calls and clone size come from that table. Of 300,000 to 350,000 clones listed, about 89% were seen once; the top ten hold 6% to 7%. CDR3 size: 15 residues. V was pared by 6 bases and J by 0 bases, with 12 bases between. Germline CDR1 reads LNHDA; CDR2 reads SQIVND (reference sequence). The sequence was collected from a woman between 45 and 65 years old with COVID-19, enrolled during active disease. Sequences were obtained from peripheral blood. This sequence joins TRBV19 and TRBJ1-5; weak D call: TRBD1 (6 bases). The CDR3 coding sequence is TGTGCCAGTAGCAGGACAGAAAATAGCAATCAGCCCCAGCATTTT. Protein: CASSRTENSNQPQHF.